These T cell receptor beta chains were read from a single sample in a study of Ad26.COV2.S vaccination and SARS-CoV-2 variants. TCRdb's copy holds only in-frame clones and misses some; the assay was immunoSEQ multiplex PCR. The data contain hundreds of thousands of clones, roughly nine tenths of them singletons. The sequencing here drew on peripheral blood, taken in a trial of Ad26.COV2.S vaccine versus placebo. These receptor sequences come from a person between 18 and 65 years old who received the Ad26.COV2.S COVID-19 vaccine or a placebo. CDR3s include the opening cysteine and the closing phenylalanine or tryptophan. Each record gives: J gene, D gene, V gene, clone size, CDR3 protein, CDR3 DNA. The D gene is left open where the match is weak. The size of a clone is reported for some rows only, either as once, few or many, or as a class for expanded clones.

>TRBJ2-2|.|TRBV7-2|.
CASSPPGTGTGELFF
TGTGCCAGCAGCCCTCCGGGGACTGGCACCGGGGAGCTGTTTTTT
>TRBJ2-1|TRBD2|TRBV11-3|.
CASSSPGLAREQFF
TGTGCCAGCAGCTCCCCGGGACTAGCTAGGGAGCAGTTCTTC
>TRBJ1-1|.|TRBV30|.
CAWGGTEAFF
TGTGCCTGGGGGGGGACTGAAGCTTTCTTT
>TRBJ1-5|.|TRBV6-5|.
CATYFEATNQPQHF
TGTGCCACCTACTTTGAGGCCACAAATCAGCCCCAGCATTTT
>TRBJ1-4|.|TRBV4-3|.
CASSQDSGLNEKLFF
TGCGCCAGCAGCCAAGATTCAGGCCTCAACGAAAAACTGTTTTTT
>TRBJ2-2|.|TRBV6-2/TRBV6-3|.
CASSFDSLTSPTGELFF
TGTGCCAGCAGTTTTGACAGCCTGACGAGCCCCACCGGGGAGCTGTTTTTT
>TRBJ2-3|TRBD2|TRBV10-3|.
CAISGGGETDTQYF
TGTGCCATCAGTGGCGGGGGTGAAACAGATACGCAGTATTTT
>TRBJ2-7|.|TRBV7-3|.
CASSDGTLMGEQYF
TGTGCCAGCAGCGACGGGACATTGATGGGGGAGCAGTACTTC
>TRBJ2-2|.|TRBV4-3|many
CASSQDVDGSTGELFF
TGCGCCAGCAGCCAAGATGTGGACGGATCCACCGGGGAGCTGTTTTTT
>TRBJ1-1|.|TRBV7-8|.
CASSLGGTTEAFF
TGTGCCAGCAGCTTAGGGGGTACCACTGAAGCTTTCTTT
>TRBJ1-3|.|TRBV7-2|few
CASSLVSSGNTIYF
TGTGCCAGCAGCTTAGTTAGCTCTGGAAACACCATATATTTT
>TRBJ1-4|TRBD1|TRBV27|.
CASSLPGTGPSGLFF
TGTGCCAGCAGTTTGCCCGGGACAGGCCCTTCCGGACTGTTTTTT
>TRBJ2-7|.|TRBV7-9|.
CASSPRQALGYEQYF
TGTGCCAGCAGCCCCCGACAAGCATTGGGATACGAGCAGTACTTC
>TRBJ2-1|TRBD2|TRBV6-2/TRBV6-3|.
CASSPLAGGSYNEQFF
TGTGCCAGCAGCCCCCTCGCGGGGGGCTCCTACAATGAGCAGTTCTTC
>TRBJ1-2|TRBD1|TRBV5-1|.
CASSRDSLNYGYTF
TGCGCCAGCAGCCGGGACAGCCTAAACTATGGCTACACCTTC
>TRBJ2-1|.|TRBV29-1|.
CSVAYASYNEQFF
TGCAGCGTTGCATATGCATCCTACAATGAGCAGTTCTTC
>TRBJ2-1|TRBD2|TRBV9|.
CASSVDAGTRHYNEQFF
TGTGCCAGCAGCGTTGACGCCGGGACTAGGCATTACAATGAGCAGTTCTTC
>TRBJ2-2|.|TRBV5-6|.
CASSLVSLNTGELFF
TGTGCCAGCAGCTTGGTCAGTTTAAACACCGGGGAGCTGTTTTTT